Listed below are T cell receptor beta chains from one sample, sequenced in a study of shared T cell receptors in the human thymus. Profiled with immunoSEQ multiplex PCR; TCRdb holds only in-frame clones, not every one. The sample lists hundreds of thousands of clones, around 87% occurring once. The same sample was also used in a study of human thymus T cells.

The sequenced sample was thymocytes. These TCRs come from a boy in the first two years of life with a congenital heart defect. The CDR3 runs from the conserved cysteine through the conserved F or W. A D gene is named only where the DNA matches it firmly. The listing skips clone size in some rows; elsewhere it reads once, few, many or a size class.

cdr3_aa,cdr3_nt,j_call,d_call,clone_size,v_call
CASRRRGEKLFF,TGTGCCAGCAGACGCAGGGGTGAAAAACTGTTTTTT,TRBJ1-4,.,few,TRBV7-6
CASQTRERTGEKKQYF,TGCGCCAGCCAAACCCGGGAAAGGACAGGGGAAAAGAAGCAGTACTTC,TRBJ2-7,TRBD1,.,TRBV5-1
CASSLAGKTEAFF,TGCGCCAGCAGCCTTGCAGGGAAAACTGAAGCTTTCTTT,TRBJ1-1,.,.,TRBV5-1
CASSFHGERVYTEAFF,TGTGCCAGCAGCTTCCACGGAGAGAGGGTTTACACTGAAGCTTTCTTT,TRBJ1-1,.,.,TRBV11-2
CASSLSIPSGRAPYEQYF,TGTGCCAGCAGTTTATCGATCCCGAGCGGGAGGGCCCCCTACGAGCAGTACTTC,TRBJ2-7,TRBD2,.,TRBV27
CASSIGLAVYNEQFF,TGTGCCAGTAGTATAGGTTTAGCGGTCTATAATGAGCAGTTCTTC,TRBJ2-1,.,.,TRBV19
CASSFSGSSYNEQFF,TGCGCCAGCAGCTTTAGCGGGAGTAGTTACAATGAGCAGTTCTTC,TRBJ2-1,TRBD2,.,TRBV5-1
CASSSGTSGRGSYEQYF,TGTGCCAGCAGCTCCGGGACTAGCGGGAGAGGCTCCTACGAGCAGTACTTC,TRBJ2-7,TRBD2,.,TRBV13
CASPGGYEQYF,TGTGCCAGCCCAGGAGGCTACGAGCAGTACTTC,TRBJ2-7,.,.,TRBV6-6
CAWRARFWGRSYEQYF,TGTGCCTGGAGGGCCCGTTTCTGGGGGCGCTCCTACGAGCAGTACTTC,TRBJ2-7,.,.,TRBV30
CASRGGQGFEKLFF,TGTGCCAGCAGAGGGGGACAGGGATTTGAAAAACTGTTTTTT,TRBJ1-4,TRBD1,.,TRBV2
CASKSPTSTDTQYF,TGTGCCAGCAAGAGCCCTACTAGCACAGATACGCAGTATTTT,TRBJ2-3,.,.,TRBV6-6
CASSYRGLYGYTF,TGTGCCAGCAGTTACAGGGGACTCTATGGCTACACCTTC,TRBJ1-2,TRBD1,.,TRBV27
CASSPGLAGGPFFNEQFF,TGCGCCAGCAGCCCGGGACTAGCGGGAGGGCCTTTTTTCAATGAGCAGTTCTTC,TRBJ2-1,TRBD2,.,TRBV5-1
CASSQVQNPGQSNQPQHF,TGTGCCAGCAGCCAAGTCCAAAATCCGGGACAAAGCAATCAGCCCCAGCATTTT,TRBJ1-5,.,.,TRBV4-2
CASSQVRGGATHSYNEQFF,TGTGCCAGCAGCCAAGTGCGGGGAGGGGCGACACATTCCTACAATGAGCAGTTCTTC,TRBJ2-1,TRBD2,once,TRBV14
CASSPRRRDRVGSGRVYEQYF,TGTGCCAGCAGTCCCCGACGCCGGGACAGGGTCGGCAGCGGGAGAGTCTACGAGCAGTACTTC,TRBJ2-7,.,once,TRBV28
CASSPVAGGVTGELFF,TGCGCCAGCAGCCCGGTAGCGGGGGGAGTCACCGGGGAGCTGTTTTTT,TRBJ2-2,TRBD2,.,TRBV5-1
CAWGLGTRVRKYEQYF,TGTGCCTGGGGGTTGGGCACCCGAGTCAGGAAGTACGAGCAGTACTTC,TRBJ2-7,.,.,TRBV30
CASINPRVAKNIQYF,TGTGCCAGTATAAACCCCCGGGTTGCCAAAAACATTCAGTACTTC,TRBJ2-4,.,.,TRBV19
CASSPRRGKLFF,TGTGCCAGCAGCCCCCGTAGAGGAAAACTGTTTTTT,TRBJ1-4,.,.,TRBV7-9
CASSSRESSYEQYF,TGTGCCAGCAGCTCGCGGGAAAGCTCCTACGAGCAGTACTTC,TRBJ2-7,.,.,TRBV7-6
CASSLGRAGGRGDEQFF,TGTGCCAGCAGCTTGGGTCGTGCGGGAGGAAGAGGGGATGAGCAGTTCTTC,TRBJ2-1,TRBD2,.,TRBV5-4
CAWSVFRGLYGYTF,TGTGCCTGGAGTGTTTTTCGCGGCCTCTATGGCTACACCTTC,TRBJ1-2,.,.,TRBV30
CASSPDCRADTQYF,TGTGCCAGCAGCCCTGATTGTAGAGCAGATACGCAGTATTTT,TRBJ2-3,.,.,TRBV7-6
CASGYAGGNTGELFF,TGTGCCAGTGGATACGCGGGAGGAAACACCGGGGAGCTGTTTTTT,TRBJ2-2,TRBD2,.,TRBV19
CSVEKTGGTGTEAFF,TGCAGCGTTGAAAAGACAGGGGGCACGGGCACTGAAGCTTTCTTT,TRBJ1-1,TRBD1,.,TRBV29-1
CASSLSRKGVQYF,TGTGCCAGCAGTTTATCAAGGAAGGGGGTCCAGTACTTC,TRBJ2-7,.,.,TRBV28
CASSRTSRSTDTQYF,TGTGCCAGCAGCCGGACTAGCAGAAGCACAGATACGCAGTATTTT,TRBJ2-3,TRBD2,.,TRBV5-6
CASRPGLAGTTRYNEQFF,TGTGCCAGCAGACCGGGACTAGCGGGAACTACTCGGTACAATGAGCAGTTCTTC,TRBJ2-1,TRBD2,.,TRBV28
CAISEEAGMDEQYF,TGTGCCATCAGTGAGGAAGCGGGAATGGACGAGCAGTACTTC,TRBJ2-7,TRBD2,.,TRBV10-3
CASSSASGGALTDTQYF,TGTGCCAGCAGTTCAGCCTCGGGGGGCGCTTTAACAGATACGCAGTATTTT,TRBJ2-3,.,.,TRBV27
CAWSRQGTFGTEAFF,TGTGCCTGGTCCAGACAGGGGACCTTTGGCACTGAAGCTTTCTTT,TRBJ1-1,TRBD1,.,TRBV30
CASSPPGQGSSLYEQYF,TGTGCCAGCTCACCTCCGGGACAGGGTTCTTCCCTCTACGAGCAGTACTTC,TRBJ2-7,TRBD1,.,TRBV18
CASSIAAGGSYEQYF,TGTGCCAGTAGTATAGCAGCGGGGGGGTCCTACGAGCAGTACTTC,TRBJ2-7,TRBD2,.,TRBV19
CASSQSHPPSGRDTGELFF,TGCGCCAGCAGCCAATCCCACCCCCCTAGCGGGAGGGACACCGGGGAGCTGTTTTTT,TRBJ2-2,TRBD2,.,TRBV4-3
CATSRDQESSYNEQFF,TGTGCCACCAGCAGAGACCAGGAAAGCTCCTACAATGAGCAGTTCTTC,TRBJ2-1,.,.,TRBV15
CASSSRSYEQYF,TGTGCCAGCAGTTCCCGCAGTTACGAGCAGTACTTC,TRBJ2-7,.,.,TRBV6-5
CATSRGRTGGRDGLAGAYEQYF,TGTGCCACCAGCAGAGGTAGAACCGGGGGCAGGGATGGGCTAGCGGGAGCCTACGAGCAGTACTTC,TRBJ2-7,TRBD2,.,TRBV15
CASSLKRGSSTDTQYF,TGCGCCAGCAGCTTGAAGCGCGGATCTAGCACAGATACGCAGTATTTT,TRBJ2-3,.,.,TRBV5-1
CASSPLPDNNQETQYF,TGTGCCAGCAGCCCGTTGCCGGACAACAACCAAGAGACCCAGTACTTC,TRBJ2-5,.,.,TRBV7-2
CATSRGEREFSYNEQFF,TGTGCCACCAGCAGAGGGGAGCGGGAGTTCTCCTACAATGAGCAGTTCTTC,TRBJ2-1,TRBD2,.,TRBV15
CASSLGGKVENYGYTF,TGTGCCAGCAGCTTAGGAGGAAAGGTGGAGAACTATGGCTACACCTTC,TRBJ1-2,.,.,TRBV27
CASSPRRGGEFEQFF,TGTGCCAGCAGCCCCCGGCGCGGGGGGGAGTTTGAGCAGTTCTTC,TRBJ2-1,TRBD2,.,TRBV6-1
CASSLTGGRAGHEQYF,TGTGCCAGCAGCCTCACGGGCGGGAGGGCCGGCCACGAGCAGTACTTC,TRBJ2-7,TRBD2,.,TRBV5-4
CASSMGDSPYGYTF,TGTGCCAGTAGTATGGGGGACAGTCCCTATGGCTACACCTTC,TRBJ1-2,TRBD1,.,TRBV19
CASSLDRTNYGYTF,TGTGCCAGCAGTTTGGACAGAACTAACTATGGCTACACCTTC,TRBJ1-2,.,.,TRBV27
CASSQDCEGGVGRETQYF,TGCGCCAGCAGCCAAGATTGCGAGGGAGGGGTAGGCCGAGAGACCCAGTACTTC,TRBJ2-5,TRBD2,.,TRBV4-3
CASSVRGRGSGELFF,TGTGCCAGCAGCGTGAGGGGCAGGGGTTCCGGGGAGCTGTTTTTT,TRBJ2-2,.,.,TRBV9
CASSLPRSNDSNEQFF,TGTGCCAGCAGTCTACCTCGGTCAAACGACAGCAATGAGCAGTTCTTC,TRBJ2-1,.,.,TRBV28
CASALEAGAGQPQHF,TGTGCCAGCGCCCTGGAGGCAGGGGCGGGTCAGCCCCAGCATTTT,TRBJ1-5,.,.,TRBV6-6
CASSYHRGRLDTEAFF,TGTGCCAGCAGTTACCACAGGGGGCGCCTAGACACTGAAGCTTTCTTT,TRBJ1-1,TRBD1,.,TRBV6-6
CATSRDFDSPLHF,TGTGCCACCAGCAGAGATTTCGATTCACCCCTCCACTTT,TRBJ1-6,.,.,TRBV15
CASSWTGKETQYF,TGTGCCAGCAGTTGGACAGGGAAAGAGACCCAGTACTTC,TRBJ2-5,TRBD1,.,TRBV6-5
CASSSGGWGNTIYF,TGTGCCAGCAGCTCAGGGGGATGGGGAAACACCATATATTTT,TRBJ1-3,TRBD1,few,TRBV28
CATSRDPGALLSGYTF,TGTGCCACCAGCAGAGATCCAGGGGCCCTGCTCTCTGGCTACACCTTC,TRBJ1-2,.,.,TRBV15
CASSQGIIRDRVDDTQYF,TGCGCCAGCAGCCAAGGGATAATCCGGGACAGGGTGGATGATACGCAGTATTTT,TRBJ2-3,TRBD1,.,TRBV4-3
CASSLELRVPETQYF,TGTGCCAGCAGCCTCGAGCTCCGGGTGCCGGAGACCCAGTACTTC,TRBJ2-5,.,.,TRBV5-5
CASSPRDRGYGYTF,TGTGCCAGCTCTCCCCGGGACAGGGGCTATGGCTACACCTTC,TRBJ1-2,TRBD1,.,TRBV18